Each of the 5 T cell receptor beta chains below was sequenced from the same sample in a study of cytomegalovirus exposure and HLA in healthy donors. Researchers ran the PCR with 60 Vbeta and 13 Jbeta primers. Libraries were prepared by immunoSEQ multiplex PCR; TCRdb keeps only in-frame clonotypes and omits some of them. This sample's clone table lists 200,000 or so clones. Sequencing was carried out using PBMCs. The receptors originated from a boy aged 10-17 years in good health and CMV-seronegative.

The rearrangement links TRBV7-7 to TRBJ1-2; 7 positions agree with TRBD1. CDR3 length: 13 amino acids. Germline V lookup: CDR1 SSHAT, CDR2 FNYEAQ (reference sequence). V was pared by 8 bases and J by 7 bases, with 10 bases of the junction left unmatched. As DNA, the CDR3 is TGTGCCAGCGATGGACAGGTCTGGGGTGGCTACACCTTC. The encoded protein is CASDGQVWGGYTF.

The rearrangement uses TRBV5-1 and TRBJ2-5; no clear D. Germline V gene sequence: CDR1 SGHRS, CDR2 YFSETQ. CDR3 length equals 11 residues. V was trimmed by 6 bases and J by 4 bases, leaving 7 bases between them. CDR3 nucleotides: TGCGCCAGCAATTCGGGAGAGACCCAGTACTTC. Its translation: CASNSGETQYF.

The chain joins TRBV5-5 to TRBJ1-6, with 8 bases that match TRBD1. The CDR3 length is 19 residues. Germline V gives CDR1 SGHKS, CDR2 YYEKEE (reference sequence). V shed 3 bases, J shed 0 bases, and the junction held 11 bases outside the gene matches. The CDR3 spells CASSSGQAHQPSYNSPLHF. CDR3 in DNA: TGTGCCAGCAGCTCGGGACAGGCGCATCAACCCTCCTATAATTCACCCCTCCACTTT.

This chain uses TRBV7-9 with TRBJ2-7; D is undetermined. CDR1 SEHNR and CDR2 FQNEAQ come from the germline V gene (reference sequence). The CDR3 totals 14 residues. Trimming removed 5 bases from V and 5 bases from J, with 16 bases in between. This CDR3 is CASSPQLGWDEQYF. The CDR3, as DNA: TGTGCCAGCAGCCCACAGCTCGGTTGGGACGAGCAGTACTTC.

The V call is TRBV5-1, the J call TRBJ1-2, with D maybe TRBD1 (5 bases). V was clipped by 0 bases and J by 1 base, with 10 bases between them. CDR1 SGHRS and CDR2 YFSETQ come from the germline V gene. The CDR3 sequence is 15 residues long. For the CDR3, the DNA is TGCGCCAGCAGCTTGGTTCCAGGGATTAACTATGGCTACACCTTC. It yields the protein CASSLVPGINYGYTF.